This T cell receptor (beta chain) was documented in a study of T cell repertoires in aging, cancer and after chemotherapy. Study details: Donors were grouped into six age bands spanning 30 or younger through 70 or older. Healthy donor repertoires were recorded over several months to years and showed clear clonal overlap.

By share of the sample, this clonotype is medium-sized. Its target is not known. A mixed TRB-A/B primer pool amplified rearranged TRB by multiplex touch-down PCR. TCRdb passed the multiplex PCR reads through MiXCR, listing each CDR3 protein once. The sample includes 500 to 750 distinct CDR3 sequences, under 30% of them seen just once. The CDR3 is 17 amino acids. Germline V gene lookup returns CDR1 SGHRS and CDR2 YFSETQ. V was clipped by 4 bases and J by 5 bases; unmatched bases: 12. Study-wide results and caveats: In cancer patients, declining TCR diversity with age involved lost richness and lost evenness. Age-matched healthy donors had significantly more diverse, less clonal blood TCR repertoires than untreated cancer patients.

Amplification of TCR beta used genomic DNA extracted from peripheral blood. This sequence joins TRBV5-1 and TRBJ2-4; 10 bases agree with TRBD1. Sequenced input: blood. This receptor was obtained from a human donor in good health. The CDR3 DNA reads TGCGCCAGCAGCCCGGGGGTGACAGGGGGCGCCGAAAACATTCAGTACTTC. Protein: CASSPGVTGGAENIQYF. Complete variable domain (other parts from reference TRBV5-1 and TRBJ2-4): KAGVTQTPRYLIKTRGQQVTLSCSPISGHRSVSWYQQTPGQGLQFLFEYFSETQRNKGNFPGRFSGRQFSNSRSEMNVSTLELGDSALYLCASSPGVTGGAENIQYFGAGTRLSVL.